This note documents a single T cell receptor (beta chain) sequence. V was shortened by 2 bases and J by 8 bases, with 16 bases between the two germline ends. The CDR3 is 14 residues long. The germline V gene has CDR1 SGHRS and CDR2 YFSETQ. These data come from a study of blood T cell repertoires in COVID-19. Original processing methods: Using reference gene primer amplification, nucleated cell counts were estimated. Only in-frame clones appear in the TCRdb table, and some are missing; sequencing was by immunoSEQ multiplex PCR. V and J calls and clone size are those listed in that table; D and trimming were worked out from the DNA. The sample shows 180,000 or so clones, 65% to 85% of them seen only once. The Seattle site enrolled patients during active infection and followed them longitudinally.

The receptor comes from a woman between 35 and 50 years old with COVID-19, enrolled during active disease. Sequences were obtained from peripheral blood. The chain links TRBV5-1 to TRBJ1-1, with a tentative D call TRBD1 (5 bases). This CDR3 reads CASSFKLDSAEAFF. The CDR3 DNA reads TGCGCCAGCAGCTTTAAACTCGACAGCGCCGAAGCTTTCTTT.